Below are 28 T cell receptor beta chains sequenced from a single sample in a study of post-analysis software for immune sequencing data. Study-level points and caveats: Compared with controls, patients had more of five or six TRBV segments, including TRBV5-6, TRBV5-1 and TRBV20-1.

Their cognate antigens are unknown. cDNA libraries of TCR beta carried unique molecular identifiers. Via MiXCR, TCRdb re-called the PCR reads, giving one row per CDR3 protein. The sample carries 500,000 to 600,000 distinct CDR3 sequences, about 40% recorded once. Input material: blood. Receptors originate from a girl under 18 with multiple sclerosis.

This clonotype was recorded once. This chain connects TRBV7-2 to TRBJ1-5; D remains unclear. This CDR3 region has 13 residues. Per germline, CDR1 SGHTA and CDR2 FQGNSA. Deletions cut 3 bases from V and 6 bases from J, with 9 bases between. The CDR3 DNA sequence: TGTGCCAGCAGCTTGGACTTCGGTCAGCCCCAGCATTTT. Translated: CASSLDFGQPQHF.

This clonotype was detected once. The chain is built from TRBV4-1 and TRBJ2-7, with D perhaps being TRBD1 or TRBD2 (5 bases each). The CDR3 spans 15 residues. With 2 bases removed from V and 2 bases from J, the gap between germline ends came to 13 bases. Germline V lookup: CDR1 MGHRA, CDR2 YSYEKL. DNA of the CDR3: TGCGCCAGCAGCCAATGGTATATGGGGGCCTACGAGCAGTACTTC. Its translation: CASSQWYMGAYEQYF.

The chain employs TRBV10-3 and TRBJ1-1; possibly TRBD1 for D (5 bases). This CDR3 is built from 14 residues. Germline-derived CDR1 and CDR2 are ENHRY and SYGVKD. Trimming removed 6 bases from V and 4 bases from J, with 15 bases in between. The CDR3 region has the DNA TGTGCCATCAGCTTGACAGACGGGGCCACTGAAGCTTTCTTT. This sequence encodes CAISLTDGATEAFF.

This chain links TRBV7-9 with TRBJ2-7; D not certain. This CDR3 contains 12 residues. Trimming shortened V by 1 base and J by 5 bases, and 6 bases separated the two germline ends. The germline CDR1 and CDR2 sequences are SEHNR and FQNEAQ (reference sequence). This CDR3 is CASSLDPHEQYF. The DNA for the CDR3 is TGTGCCAGCAGCTTAGATCCTCACGAGCAGTACTTC. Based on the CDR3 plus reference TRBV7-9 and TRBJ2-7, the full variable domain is DTGVSQNPRHKITKRGQNVTFRCDPISEHNRLYWYRQTLGQGPEFLTYFQNEAQLEKSRLLSDRFSAERPKGSFSTLEIQRTEQGDSAMYLCASSLDPHEQYFGPGTRLTVT.

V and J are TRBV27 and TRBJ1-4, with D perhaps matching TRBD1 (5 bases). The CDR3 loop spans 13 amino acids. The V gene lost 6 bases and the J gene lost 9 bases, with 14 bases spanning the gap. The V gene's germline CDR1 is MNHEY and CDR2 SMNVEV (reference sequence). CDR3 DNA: TGTGCCAGCAGCCCGAATTGGGGGAAAAAACTGTTTTTT. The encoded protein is CASSPNWGKKLFF.

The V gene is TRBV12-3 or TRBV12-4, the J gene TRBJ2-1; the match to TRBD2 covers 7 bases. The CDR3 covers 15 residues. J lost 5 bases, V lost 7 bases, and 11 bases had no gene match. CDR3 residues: CASTPPGLADNEQFF. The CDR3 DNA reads TGTGCCAGCACCCCGCCCGGGCTAGCGGACAATGAGCAGTTCTTC.

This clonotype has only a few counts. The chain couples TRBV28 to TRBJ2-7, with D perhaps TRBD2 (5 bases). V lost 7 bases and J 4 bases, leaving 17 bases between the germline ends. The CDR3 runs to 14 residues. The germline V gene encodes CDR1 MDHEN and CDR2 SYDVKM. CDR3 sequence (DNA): TGTGCCAGCACTGCGCCGGGGAAAGGGTACGAGCAGTACTTC. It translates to CASTAPGKGYEQYF.

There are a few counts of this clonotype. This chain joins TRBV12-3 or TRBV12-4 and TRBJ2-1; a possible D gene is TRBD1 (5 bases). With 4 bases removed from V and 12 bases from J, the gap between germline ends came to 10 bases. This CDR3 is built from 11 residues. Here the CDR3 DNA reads TGTGCCAGCAGTTCCCGTGGGGCGCAGTTCTTC. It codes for CASSSRGAQFF.

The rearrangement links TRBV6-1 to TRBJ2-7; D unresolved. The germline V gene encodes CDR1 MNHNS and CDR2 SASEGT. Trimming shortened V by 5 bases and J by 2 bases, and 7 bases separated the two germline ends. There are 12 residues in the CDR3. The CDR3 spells CASSNYAYEQYF. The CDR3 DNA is TGTGCCAGCAGTAACTATGCCTACGAGCAGTACTTC.

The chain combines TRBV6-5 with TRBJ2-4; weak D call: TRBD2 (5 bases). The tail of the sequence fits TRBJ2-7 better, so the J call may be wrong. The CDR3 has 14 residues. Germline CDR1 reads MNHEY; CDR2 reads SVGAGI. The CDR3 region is CASSYRSGSYEQYF. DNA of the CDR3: TGTGCCAGCAGTTACAGGAGCGGCTCCTACGAGCAGTACTTC.

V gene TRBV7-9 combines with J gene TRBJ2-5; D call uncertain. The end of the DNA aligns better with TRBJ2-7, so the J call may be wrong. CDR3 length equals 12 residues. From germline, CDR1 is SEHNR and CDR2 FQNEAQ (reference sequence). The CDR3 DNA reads TGTGCCAGCAGCGCGGTCCTCTACGAGCAGTACTTC. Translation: CASSAVLYEQYF.

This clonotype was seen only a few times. The CDR3 bases are TGTGCCAGCAGTTTGGGCGGGAGGACGGAGCAGTACTTC. Translation: CASSLGGRTEQYF. The chain links TRBV12-3 or TRBV12-4 to TRBJ2-7; 8 bases agree with TRBD2. CDR3 size: 13 residues. V dropped 3 bases and J dropped 7; count of bases not matched to a gene: 5.

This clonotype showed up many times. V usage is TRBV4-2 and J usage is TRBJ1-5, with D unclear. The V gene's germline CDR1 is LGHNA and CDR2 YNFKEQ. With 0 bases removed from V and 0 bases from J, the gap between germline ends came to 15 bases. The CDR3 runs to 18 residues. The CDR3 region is CASSQDPQPAYSNQPQHF. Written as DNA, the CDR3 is TGTGCCAGCAGCCAAGATCCGCAGCCAGCTTATAGCAATCAGCCCCAGCATTTT.

CDR3 DNA sequence: TGTGCCAGTAGTATAGCGGCCTTTTGGGCTGAAGCTTTCTTT. It encodes CASSIAAFWAEAFF. V is TRBV19 and J is TRBJ1-1; no clear D. The CDR3 covers 14 residues. Trimming pared 1 base from V and 6 bases from J, leaving 12 bases between. Germline V lookup: CDR1 LNHDA, CDR2 SQIVND (reference sequence).

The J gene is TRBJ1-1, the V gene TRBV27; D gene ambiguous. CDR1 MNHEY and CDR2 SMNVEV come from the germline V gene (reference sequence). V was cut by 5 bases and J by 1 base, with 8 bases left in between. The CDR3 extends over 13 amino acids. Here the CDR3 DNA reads TGTGCCAGCAGTACAGCGGCGAACACTGAAGCTTTCTTT. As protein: CASSTAANTEAFF.

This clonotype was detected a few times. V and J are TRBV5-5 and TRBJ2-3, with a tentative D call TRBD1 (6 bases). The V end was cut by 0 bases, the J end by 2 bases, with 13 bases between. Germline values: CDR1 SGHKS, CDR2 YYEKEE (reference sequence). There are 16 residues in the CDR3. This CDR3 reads CASSLGTGRVTDTQYF. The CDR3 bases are TGTGCCAGCAGCTTGGGAACAGGGCGGGTCACAGATACGCAGTATTTT. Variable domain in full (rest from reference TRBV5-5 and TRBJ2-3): DAGVTQSPTHLIKTRGQQVTLRCSPISGHKSVSWYQQVLGQGPQFIFQYYEKEERGRGNFPDRFSARQFPNYSSELNVNALLLGDSALYLCASSLGTGRVTDTQYFGPGTRLTVL.

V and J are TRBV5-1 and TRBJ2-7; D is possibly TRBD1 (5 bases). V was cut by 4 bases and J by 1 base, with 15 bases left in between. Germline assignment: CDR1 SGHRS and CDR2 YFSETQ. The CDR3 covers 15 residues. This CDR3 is CASSPHQGGSYEQYF. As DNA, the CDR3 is TGCGCCAGCAGCCCCCACCAGGGCGGATCCTACGAGCAGTACTTC.

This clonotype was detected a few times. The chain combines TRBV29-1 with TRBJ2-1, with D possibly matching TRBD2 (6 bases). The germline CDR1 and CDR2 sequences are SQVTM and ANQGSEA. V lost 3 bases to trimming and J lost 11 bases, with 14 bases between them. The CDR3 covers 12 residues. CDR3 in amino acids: CSVEWDGGQQFF. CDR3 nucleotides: TGCAGCGTTGAGTGGGACGGAGGGCAGCAGTTCTTC.

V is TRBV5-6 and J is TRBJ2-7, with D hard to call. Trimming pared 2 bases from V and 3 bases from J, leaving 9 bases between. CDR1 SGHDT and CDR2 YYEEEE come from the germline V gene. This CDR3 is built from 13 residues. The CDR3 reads CASSFYADYEQYF. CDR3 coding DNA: TGTGCCAGCAGCTTTTACGCAGACTACGAGCAGTACTTC. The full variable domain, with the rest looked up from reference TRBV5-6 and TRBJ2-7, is DAGVTQSPTHLIKTRGQQVTLRCSPKSGHDTVSWYQQALGQGPQFIFQYYEEEERQRGNFPDRFSGHQFPNYSSELNVNALLLGDSALYLCASSFYADYEQYFGPGTRLTVT.

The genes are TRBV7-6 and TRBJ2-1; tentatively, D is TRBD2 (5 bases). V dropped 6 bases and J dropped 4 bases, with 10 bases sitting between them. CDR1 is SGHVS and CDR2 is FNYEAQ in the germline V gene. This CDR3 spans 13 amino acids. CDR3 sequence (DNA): TGTGCCAGCAGTTCCGGGAATTACAATGAGCAGTTCTTC. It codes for CASSSGNYNEQFF.

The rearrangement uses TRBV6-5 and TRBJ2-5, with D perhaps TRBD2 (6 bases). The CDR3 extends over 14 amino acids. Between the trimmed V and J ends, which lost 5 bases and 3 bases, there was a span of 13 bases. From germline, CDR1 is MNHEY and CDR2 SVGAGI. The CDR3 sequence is CASSTSGEEETQYF. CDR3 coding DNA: TGTGCCAGCAGTACCTCGGGGGAGGAAGAGACCCAGTACTTC.

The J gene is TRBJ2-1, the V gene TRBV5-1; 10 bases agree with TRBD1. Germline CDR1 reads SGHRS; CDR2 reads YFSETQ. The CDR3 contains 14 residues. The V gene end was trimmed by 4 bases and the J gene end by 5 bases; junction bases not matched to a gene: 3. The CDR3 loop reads CASSTGTGDNEQFF. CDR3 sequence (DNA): TGCGCCAGCAGCACCGGGACAGGGGACAATGAGCAGTTCTTC.

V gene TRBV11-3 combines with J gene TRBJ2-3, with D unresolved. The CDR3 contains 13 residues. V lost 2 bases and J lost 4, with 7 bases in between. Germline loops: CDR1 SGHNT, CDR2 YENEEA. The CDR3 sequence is CASSLLEADTQYF. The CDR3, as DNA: TGTGCCAGCAGCTTACTTGAAGCAGATACGCAGTATTTT.

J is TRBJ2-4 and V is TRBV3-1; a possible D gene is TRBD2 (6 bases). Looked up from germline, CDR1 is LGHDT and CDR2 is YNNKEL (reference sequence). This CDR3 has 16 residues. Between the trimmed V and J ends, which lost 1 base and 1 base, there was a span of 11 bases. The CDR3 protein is CASSQGSGRAKNIQYF. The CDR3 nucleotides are TGTGCCAGCAGCCAAGGATCAGGGAGGGCCAAAAACATTCAGTACTTC.

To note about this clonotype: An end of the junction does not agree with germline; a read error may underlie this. DNA of the CDR3: TGCGCCGGCAGCCGGACGCTGGGCTACGAGCAGTACTTC. As protein: CAGSRTLGYEQYF. V usage is TRBV5-1 and J usage is TRBJ2-7; D not certain. Germline V CDR1 and CDR2: SGHRS, YFSETQ. CDR3 size: 13 residues.

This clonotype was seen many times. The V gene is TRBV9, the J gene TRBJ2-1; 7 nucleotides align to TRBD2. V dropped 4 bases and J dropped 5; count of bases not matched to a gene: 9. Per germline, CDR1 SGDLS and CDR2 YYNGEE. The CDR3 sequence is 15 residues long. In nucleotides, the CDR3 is TGTGCCAGCAGCCCTGGGGGAACTAGCGACAATGAGCAGTTCTTC. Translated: CASSPGGTSDNEQFF.

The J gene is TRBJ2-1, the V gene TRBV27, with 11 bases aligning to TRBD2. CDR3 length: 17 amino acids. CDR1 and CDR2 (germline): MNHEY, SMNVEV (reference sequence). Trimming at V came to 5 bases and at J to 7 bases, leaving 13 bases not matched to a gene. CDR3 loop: CASSPLSTSGSLNEQFF. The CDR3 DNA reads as TGTGCCAGCAGTCCCCTCTCTACTAGCGGGAGTCTGAATGAGCAGTTCTTC.

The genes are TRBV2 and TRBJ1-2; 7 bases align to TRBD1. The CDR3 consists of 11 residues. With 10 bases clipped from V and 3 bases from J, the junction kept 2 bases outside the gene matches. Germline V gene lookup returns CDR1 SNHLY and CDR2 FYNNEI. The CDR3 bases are TGTGCCATCGACAGGGACTATGGCTACACCTTC. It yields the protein CAIDRDYGYTF. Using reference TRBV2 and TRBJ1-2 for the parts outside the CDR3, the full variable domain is EPEVTQTPSHQVTQMGQEVILRCVPISNHLYFYWYRQILGQKVEFLVSFYNNEISEKSEIFDDQFSVERPDGSNFTLKIRSTKLEDSAMYFCAIDRDYGYTFGSGTRLTVV.